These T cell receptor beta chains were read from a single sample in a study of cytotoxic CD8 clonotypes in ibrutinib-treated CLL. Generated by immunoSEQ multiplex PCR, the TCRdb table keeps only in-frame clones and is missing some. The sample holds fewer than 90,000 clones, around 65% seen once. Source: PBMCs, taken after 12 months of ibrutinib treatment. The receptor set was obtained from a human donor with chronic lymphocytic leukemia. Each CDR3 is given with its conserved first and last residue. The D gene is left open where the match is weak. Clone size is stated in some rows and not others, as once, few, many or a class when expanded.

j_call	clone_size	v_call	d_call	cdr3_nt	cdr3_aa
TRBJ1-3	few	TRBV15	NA	TGTGCCACCAGCAGAGATACAGTACAGTCTGGAAACACCATATATTTT	CATSRDTVQSGNTIYF
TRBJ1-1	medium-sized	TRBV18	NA	TGTGCCAGCTCACCGGGCACTGAAGCTTTCTTT	CASSPGTEAFF
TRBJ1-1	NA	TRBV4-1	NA	TGCGCCAGCAGCCGCCCAGGACTAATTCTGGAAGCTTTCTTT	CASSRPGLILEAFF
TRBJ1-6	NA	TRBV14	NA	TGTGCCAGCAGCCAAGAACAGGGAGTACCCCTCCACTTT	CASSQEQGVPLHF
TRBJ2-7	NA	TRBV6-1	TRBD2	TGTGCCAGCAGTGAACGGCTAGCGGGCTCCTACGAGCAGTACTTC	CASSERLAGSYEQYF
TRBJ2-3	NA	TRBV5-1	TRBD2	TGCGCCAGCAGCTTGCCAACGGGGGGGGCAGATACGCAGTATTTT	CASSLPTGGADTQYF
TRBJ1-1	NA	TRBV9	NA	TGTGCCAGCAGCGCGGGACTCCAGAACACTGAAGCTTTCTTT	CASSAGLQNTEAFF
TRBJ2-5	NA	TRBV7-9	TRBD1	TGTGCCAGCAGCTTAGCTGACAGGGGGCCCCAAGAGACCCAGTACTTC	CASSLADRGPQETQYF
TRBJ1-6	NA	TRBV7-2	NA	TGTGCCAGCAGCCCGAAGGGGCTCGATTCACCCCTCCACTTT	CASSPKGLDSPLHF
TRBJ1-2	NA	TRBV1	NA	TGCACCAGCAGCCAACAAGGGACAGGGGATAACTATGGCTACACCTTC	CTSSQQGTGDNYGYTF
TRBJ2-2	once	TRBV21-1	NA	TGTGCCAGCAGCAAGACCGGGCTGGGAGCGGGGGCACCGAACACCGGGGAGCTGTTTTTT	CASSKTGLGAGAPNTGELFF
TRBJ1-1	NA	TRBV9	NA	TGTGCCAGCAGCGTAGAGCAGGGAGGCACTGAAGCTTTCTTT	CASSVEQGGTEAFF
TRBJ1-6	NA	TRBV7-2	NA	TGTGCCAGCAGCCCCGGGCTACCGGGTTCACCCCTCCACTTT	CASSPGLPGSPLHF
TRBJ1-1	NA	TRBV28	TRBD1	TGTGCCAGCAGTCCCTCCACTCATGGGACAGGGGGCACTGAAGCTTTCTTT	CASSPSTHGTGGTEAFF
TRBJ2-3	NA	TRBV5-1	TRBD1	TGCGCCAGCAGTCGACAGGGGTATAGCACAGATACGCAGTATTTT	CASSRQGYSTDTQYF
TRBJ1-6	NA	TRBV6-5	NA	TGTGCCAGCAGTTACTCGATTTCAGGCTCCACTCCCCTCCACTTT	CASSYSISGSTPLHF
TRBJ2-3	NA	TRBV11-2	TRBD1	TGTGCCAGCAGCTTAGGGACAGGGGGCGGTCGAGGCACAGATACGCAGTATTTT	CASSLGTGGGRGTDTQYF
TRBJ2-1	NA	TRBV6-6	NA	TGTGCCAGCAGGACGAAAATCTACAATGAGCAGTTCTTC	CASRTKIYNEQFF
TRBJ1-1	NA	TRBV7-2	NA	TGTGCCAGCAGCTTAGTGGCCAAGAACACTGAAGCTTTCTTT	CASSLVAKNTEAFF
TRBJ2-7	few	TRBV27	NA	TGTGCCAGCAGTCTAAGTGCAGTCTCCTACGAGCAGTACTTC	CASSLSAVSYEQYF
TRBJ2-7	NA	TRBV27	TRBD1	TGTGCCAGCAGATTACTGACAGGGGTGCAATTCTACGAGCAGTACTTC	CASRLLTGVQFYEQYF
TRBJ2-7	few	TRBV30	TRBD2	TGTGCCTGGAGTCCTGGACTAGCGGCCTCCTACGAGCAGTACTTC	CAWSPGLAASYEQYF
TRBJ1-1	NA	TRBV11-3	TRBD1	TGTGCCAGCAGCCCAGGACAGGGGGCGAACACTGAAGCTTTCTTT	CASSPGQGANTEAFF
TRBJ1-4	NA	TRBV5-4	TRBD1	TGTGCCAGCAGCCTCAACAGGGGATCAACTAATGAAAAACTGTTTTTT	CASSLNRGSTNEKLFF
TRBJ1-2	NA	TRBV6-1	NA	TGTGCCAGCAGTGAAGGCTATGGCTACACCTTC	CASSEGYGYTF